The 6 T cell receptor beta chains in this list originate from one sample, sequenced in a study of T cell responses to AZD1222 COVID-19 vaccine. TCRdb's copy holds only in-frame clones and misses some; the assay was immunoSEQ multiplex PCR. This table lists about 140,000 clones. Sequencing input: peripheral blood. The source is an adult in good health.

Here the CDR3 DNA reads TGTGCCAGCAGCTTTCGTATTCTCATGAGGGGAAAACTCCAAGAGACCCAGTACTTC. Its protein product is CASSFRILMRGKLQETQYF. The chain combines TRBV7-9 with TRBJ2-5; D may be TRBD1 or TRBD2 (5 bases each). This CDR3 is 19 amino acids long. V lost 3 bases and J 1 base, leaving 24 bases between the germline ends. Germline V gene sequence: CDR1 SEHNR, CDR2 FQNEAQ (reference sequence).

V usage is TRBV6-5 and J usage is TRBJ1-1; 11 bases map to TRBD1. CDR3 length: 15 residues. In germline, CDR1 is MNHEY, CDR2 SVGAGI. V shed 5 bases, J shed 5 bases, and the junction held 7 bases outside the gene matches. As DNA, the CDR3 is TGTGCCAGCAGTACCCAAGGGACAGGGGGGACTGAAGCTTTCTTT. Protein sequence: CASSTQGTGGTEAFF.

V gene TRBV12-3 or TRBV12-4 combines with J gene TRBJ2-5, with D tentatively TRBD1 (5 bases). The CDR3 consists of 13 residues. V was clipped by 7 bases and J by 0 bases, with 9 bases between them. The CDR3 region has the DNA TGTGCCAGCAAAAGGGGATACCAAGAGACCCAGTACTTC. Protein product: CASKRGYQETQYF.

This chain joins TRBV30 and TRBJ2-5; D remains ambiguous. Germline V gives CDR1 GTSNPN, CDR2 SVGIG (reference sequence). The CDR3 is made up of 12 amino acids. V was pared by 2 bases and J by 5 bases, with 9 bases between. CDR3 DNA sequence: TGTGCCTGGAGTCGGTTTGGGGAGACCCAGTACTTC. It specifies CAWSRFGETQYF.

The chain combines TRBV12-5 with TRBJ2-1, with 15 bases lining up with TRBD2. The V and J ends lost 2 bases and 4 bases, in that order; junction bases with no gene match: 18. Germline lookup yields CDR1 LGHNT and CDR2 FRNRAP. The CDR3 covers 22 residues. CDR3 bases: TGTGCTAGTGGTTTGTCCCCTGTACCGGGACTAGCGGGGGGAAGCCTATACAATGAGCAGTTCTTC. Its protein product is CASGLSPVPGLAGGSLYNEQFF.

CDR3 in amino acids: CAWREGRDSPLHF. CDR3 nucleotides: TGTGCCTGGAGAGAGGGCAGAGATTCACCCCTCCACTTT. This chain uses TRBV30 with TRBJ1-6; D call uncertain. The ends were cut back, 3 bases at V and 8 bases at J, with 11 bases in the middle. Germline-derived CDR1 and CDR2 are GTSNPN and SVGIG (reference sequence). This CDR3 is 13 amino acids long.